The rows below give T cell receptor beta chains drawn from one sample of a study of T cells in Graves' hyperthyroidism and ophthalmopathy. One entry per CDR3 protein, called by TCRdb with MiXCR from the multiplex PCR reads. The sample lists approximately 300,000 distinct CDR3 sequences, around 16% occurring once. Sequencing was carried out using blood. Receptors were obtained from a man younger than 40 with Graves' hyperthyroidism. Both conserved end residues are trimmed from each CDR3. A clone size is listed for some rows: how often the clone was seen (once, few, many), or a class if it is expanded.

v_gene | abundance | CDR3aa
TRBV7-9 | NA | ASSLKLLAGGETQY
TRBV2 | NA | AGVSGAKPQH
TRBV27 | many | ASSSASGGAQTQY
TRBV25-1 | NA | ASSELGHGTEAF
TRBV5-4 | NA | ASSPSAGGDTGELF
TRBV19 | many | ASSIEAGVGTEAF
TRBV12-3/TRBV12-4 | NA | ASSLGTGNFHNEQF
TRBV4-2 | few | ASSQGDRDEETQY
TRBV15 | few | ATKEGDYTYNEQF
TRBV12-3/TRBV12-4 | many | ASSPAGHDQPQH
TRBV5-1 | many | ASSPTSGSTDTQY
TRBV12-3/TRBV12-4 | many | ASSFMEGGTGELF
TRBV12-3/TRBV12-4 | NA | ASSLMGGRSYNEQF
TRBV7-3 | few | ASSYDPLGYGYT
TRBV7-3 | many | ASSLRGGTTGELF
TRBV6-1 | many | ASSFTSGAYNEQF
TRBV19 | NA | ASSQYHSGRDPYEQY
TRBV2 | NA | ASSAGPGYEQY
TRBV29-1 | many | SASSGIVQF
TRBV28 | NA | ASSPFLLDQTTYEQY
TRBV27 | many | ASRGTSGVLYNEQF
TRBV3-1 | many | ASSHLAGAKNIQY
TRBV6-1 | many | ASRYTGTGDGYT
TRBV12-3/TRBV12-4 | many | ASSLDRARDEQF
TRBV12-3/TRBV12-4 | many | ASSFTQDQPQH
TRBV19 | once | ASAIDSYNEKLF
TRBV28 | many | ASSKTGGGLNTEAF
TRBV6-6 | many | ASSYINEQF
TRBV10-1 | NA | ASSAVASEQF
TRBV3-1 | many | ASSQDKTSGIIYEQY
TRBV5-1 | NA | ASSLEGGLNIQY
TRBV7-8 | few | ASSLRTDQPQH
TRBV30 | NA | AWSFPLTYKGYNEQF
TRBV18 | NA | ASSPVSRTGELF
TRBV28 | many | ASSSPRRKATDTQY
TRBV20-1 | many | SARVQRLGNSPLH
TRBV20-1 | NA | SARMDKGVGT
TRBV10-1 | many | ASSEPLDGTSNEQF
TRBV2 | many | ASSEFPRTPSTDTQY
TRBV10-3 | few | ADPVTSGLKYNEQF
TRBV28 | many | ASSFGQPSSRPQH
TRBV28 | many | ASRASTNYGYT
TRBV6-1 | NA | ASSEGLAETDTQY
TRBV3-1 | NA | ASSQDQSQQETQY